The entry that follows covers one TCR beta chain sequence. What it binds is not known. The same CDR3 arises from other DNA sequences in this sample as well. This sample stems from a study of shared clonotypes between healthy human individuals. Overall study context: Donors had three CD4 naive, three CD4 memory, two CD8 naive and one CD8 memory plate apiece.

Deep was the level used in running the assay. The table came from immunoSEQ multiplex PCR; TCRdb's copy has only in-frame clones and leaves some out. The sample yields about 590,000 clones, roughly 95% seen once. As defined, naive CD8 cells were CD45RO-negative and positively selected for CCR7, with terminally differentiated effector memory CD45RA+ cells excluded. Study-wide results and limits: Naive subsets usually exceeded memory subsets in estimated richness.

Input material: naive CD8+ T cells sorted from blood. The sequence was collected from a woman in her twenties or thirties in good health.

CDR3 bases: TGTGCCAGCAGCTTAGGTGCAGGGTACCAAGAGACCCAGTACTTC. Its translation is CASSLGAGYQETQYF. V is TRBV7-9 and J is TRBJ2-5; the D gene is possibly TRBD1 (5 bases). The CDR3 loop spans 15 amino acids. CDR1 is SEHNR and CDR2 is FQNEAQ in the germline V gene (reference sequence). V gave up 1 base and J gave up 0 bases, with 9 bases separating them.